Given below is one T cell receptor (beta chain) in context. Its recognized antigen is unknown. One base away there is no much larger clone; base qualities are not given. These data originate in a study of OX40 agonist ivuxolimab in advanced cancers. Concerning the study at large: Ivuxolimab was a fully human IgG2 agonistic monoclonal antibody targeting the costimulatory receptor OX40 (CD134). Partial responses occurred in three dose-escalation patients, of whom one had hepatocellular carcinoma and two had cutaneous melanoma. Of the approximately 53 patients in dose escalation, about 19 had hepatocellular carcinoma, some 15 had melanoma, 9 had renal cell carcinoma and 9 had head and neck cancer. Intravenous ivuxolimab was administered to patients every 2 weeks at six dose levels: 0.01, 0.1, 0.3, 1.5, 3 and 10 mg/kg. In the dose-escalation cohort, roughly four fifths of patients were male, and the mean age was approximately 55 years, with a range of roughly 20 to 80. The paper covers the monotherapy dose-escalation part of the phase I ivuxolimab trial, which included N ≈ 57 patients. Patients were allowed to have had prior anti-PD-1, anti-PD-L1 or anti-CTLA-4 therapy, and 40% to 45% of the dose-escalation patients had previously received checkpoint inhibitors. Peripheral TCRbeta sequencing aimed to test whether ivuxolimab altered TCR sequence diversity and caused clonal T-cell expansion. Results the study describes overall, beyond this receptor: Which antigens the clonally expanded peripheral T cells were specific for was not determined. Low levels of normalized T-cell clonal expansion were also seen in some patients who did not respond. After ivuxolimab, expanded clones were on average more numerous among CD8+ T cells than among CD4+ T cells. In the 0.1-3.0 mg/kg groups, partial responders were among the patients with the lowest normalized peripheral clonal expansion, particularly in CD8+ T cells. At doses of 0.1 to 3.0 mg/kg, clonal expansion of both CD4+ and CD8+ T cells in blood was seen between baseline and week 6.

The trial excluded patients who had a history of autoimmune disease or were on systemic immunosuppression. Peripheral blood for TCR sequencing was collected from all dose cohorts at baseline, on cycle 4 day 1, and on cycle 7 day 1. Samples were obtained from an open-label, multicenter, first-in-human phase I dose-escalation trial of ivuxolimab. Adults with locally advanced or metastatic head and neck squamous cell, hepatocellular, melanoma or renal cell carcinoma were enrolled in the trial. Before TCR sequencing, CD4+ T cells and CD8+ T cells from peripheral blood were sorted into separate populations. For sequencing of the TCRbeta CDR3 region, genomic DNA was extracted from the sorted cells. The immunoSEQ Assay was used to sequence the TCRbeta CDR3 regions. TCRdb mirrors the immuneACCESS table, restricted to in-frame sequences. Some clones are absent from its copies; in checked studies, under half trace to an unresolved V gene, and the reason for the others is unknown. The sample table records under 95,000 clones; roughly 90% of these occur just once. 1.3% of the sample is held by the ten biggest clonotypes.

This receptor was identified in an adult with an advanced solid tumor such as melanoma, head and neck, liver or kidney cancer. The sample was CD4+ or CD8+ T cells sorted from blood, taken in a trial of the OX40 agonist ivuxolimab.

The CDR3 reads as follows: CASSLLASYGYTF. The DNA is as follows: TGTGCCAGCAGTTTATTGGCCTCCTATGGCTACACCTTC. Rearrangement joined TRBV28 to TRBJ1-2; no confident D gene assignment can be made. V sheds 1 base and J sheds 4 bases, leaving 7 bases between their ends. The germline V gene specifies MDHEN as CDR1 and SYDVKM as CDR2. The CDR3, cysteine through phenylalanine, is 13 amino acids long. Only the CDR3 region is kept as DNA, spanning 39 bases read in frame from base 1.